This T cell receptor (beta chain) was sequenced for a study of shared clonotypes between healthy human individuals. Study conclusions and caveats: Naive subsets generally exceeded memory subsets in estimated richness. Rarefaction demonstrated incomplete sorted-subset sequencing despite large depth.

Germline V CDR1 and CDR2: SGHNT, YYREEE (reference sequence). The CDR3 length is 14 residues. V was pared by 2 bases and J by 4 bases, with 13 bases between. Assay used: immunoSEQ multiplex PCR; TCRdb lists only in-frame clones, some missing. The profile shows nearly 2 million clones, just under 95% of them singletons. Concerning this clone: What it recognizes is unknown.

Terminally differentiated effector memory CD45RA+ cells were excluded from the naive CD8 cells, which were CD45RO-negative and positively selected for CCR7. Healthy adults negative for HIV, lacking recent acute infections or vaccinations, served as donors. The sequenced material came from naive CD8+ T cells sorted from blood. This TCR was recovered from a man between 18 and 35 years old in good health. The gene calls are TRBV5-4 and TRBJ2-7; weak D call: TRBD1 (5 bases). The CDR3 loop is CASSFWGPSYEQYF. The CDR3 DNA is TGTGCCAGCAGCTTCTGGGGCCCATCTTACGAGCAGTACTTC.